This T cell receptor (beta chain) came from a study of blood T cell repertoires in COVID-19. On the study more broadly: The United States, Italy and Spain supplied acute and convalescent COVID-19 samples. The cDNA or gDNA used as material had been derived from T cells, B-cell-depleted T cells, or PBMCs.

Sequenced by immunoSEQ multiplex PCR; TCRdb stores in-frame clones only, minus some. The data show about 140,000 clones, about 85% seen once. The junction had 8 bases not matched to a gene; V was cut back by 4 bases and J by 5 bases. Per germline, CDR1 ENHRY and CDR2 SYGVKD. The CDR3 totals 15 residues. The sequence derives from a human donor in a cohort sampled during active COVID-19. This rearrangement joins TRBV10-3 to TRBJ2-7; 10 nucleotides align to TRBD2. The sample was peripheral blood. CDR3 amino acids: CAISGLAGEGDEQYF. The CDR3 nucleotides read TGTGCCATCAGTGGGCTAGCGGGAGAGGGCGACGAGCAGTACTTC.